These T cell receptor beta chains were read from a single sample in a study of blood T cell repertoires in COVID-19. Method: immunoSEQ multiplex PCR; TCRdb's copy keeps in-frame clones and lacks some. Of hundreds of thousands of clones in the sample, about nine tenths were seen once. Sequenced input: peripheral blood. These receptors all stem from a woman in her twenties or thirties with active or convalescent COVID-19. The conserved cysteine and the conserved F or W are not part of the CDR3 here. Size values are once, few and many counts, or a class for expanded clones, and some rows have none.

v_call clone_size cdr3_aa
TRBV5-8 . ASSLVSLAKNIQY
TRBV25-1 . ASSEAQGATNEKLF
TRBV30 . AWSSEVLNEKLF
TRBV3-1/TRBV3-2 once ATRGQAGNTEAF
TRBV18 . ASSPGLAGETQY
TRBV12-3/TRBV12-4 . ASGRGSADTQY
TRBV24-1 . ATSDLGLAGGDTGELF
TRBV19 few ASSNRQGASTDTQY
TRBV29-1 once SVESFPYGYT
TRBV6-5 once ASSLAGGLGGEQY
TRBV6-1 . ASSERGQADPYEQY
TRBV18 . ASSPGQGGDSPLH
TRBV11-2 . ASSPQAGGLQETQY
TRBV28 . ASSLELAGGRNEQY
TRBV9 . ASSQPGKTSVNTEAF
TRBV30 . AWTGSGNTIY
TRBV10-2 . ASSEASEKLF
TRBV18 . ASSPFRGGETQY
TRBV5-1 . ASSFGVGINTGELF
TRBV12-2 . ASRSLPGTKNQPQH
TRBV6-5 . ASRNRGGNTIY
TRBV7-8 once ASSSQAGLNPFGANVLT
TRBV9 . ASSEAGGAEKLF
TRBV3-1/TRBV3-2 . ASSQSGSATDTQY
TRBV5-1 . ASSLLAGSYNEQF
TRBV2 . ASSVTGGSNQPQH
TRBV3-1/TRBV3-2 . ASSQEAGDYEQY
TRBV18 . ASSPREGHEQY
TRBV6-5 . ASRAGTGVTF
TRBV19 . ATGIRTEAF
TRBV2 . ASSPSGAGNEKLF
TRBV5-8 . ASSLVSGYGYT
TRBV4-1 once ASSHGVRTGVAF
TRBV27 once ASSPILGQYTEAF
TRBV4-1 . ASSRSGDTEAF
TRBV7-9 . ASSLNFGDSNQPQH
TRBV25-1 few ASRASGRGRMNTEAF
TRBV24-1 . ATSDQDKEDLLNQPQH
TRBV10-1 . ASSESSSFPGELF
TRBV29-1 . SVNENSNQPQH
TRBV27 . ASSVTNTYNSPLH
TRBV27 . ASSLSRGYNEQF
TRBV18 . ASSPSGTGSSNQPQH
TRBV7-2 . ASSLVSAGGLNEQF
TRBV14 . ASSQGRYRGNGYT
TRBV7-2 . ASSLSLDTEAF
TRBV5-1 . ASSLVSGGEETQY
TRBV10-3 . AISLVDIVYEQY
TRBV7-6 . ASSLERGRSEKLF
TRBV6-1 . ASSEAAGQHTDTQY
TRBV3-1/TRBV3-2 . ASSQTFALDTQY
TRBV2 . ASNQGVNTEAF
TRBV3-1/TRBV3-2 few ASSGRETGELF
TRBV5-1 . ASRLQIATNEKLF
TRBV30 few AWSQARATEAF
TRBV5-1 . ASSLDKNTIY